Listed below are T cell receptor beta chains from one sample, sequenced in a study of blood T cell repertoires in COVID-19. Using immunoSEQ multiplex PCR, the repertoire was profiled, and TCRdb retains in-frame clones only, with some absent. The sample contains about 140,000 clones, roughly 86% of which appear only once. The sequencing input was peripheral blood. The receptor source for this set is a woman aged 45-65 years with acute or convalescent COVID-19. CDR3s include the opening cysteine and the closing phenylalanine or tryptophan. The D gene is left open where the match is weak. Expanded clones are given a class, and other clones once, few, many or no size at all.

>TRBV19|TRBJ2-3|TRBD2|NA|14
TGTGCCAGTTCCCCGAATAGCGGGGCCGATACGCAGTATTTT
CASSPNSGADTQYF
>TRBV5-4|TRBJ1-2|TRBD1|NA|14
TGTGCCAGCAGCCGACAGGGGGCGAACTATGGCTACACCTTC
CASSRQGANYGYTF
>TRBV6-1|TRBJ2-7|TRBD2|few|13
TGTGCCAGCGCAGCGGGAGGACCCTACGAGCAGTACTTC
CASAAGGPYEQYF
>TRBV4-1|TRBJ2-7|NA|few|14
TGCGCCAGCAGCCAAGGACTAGACCCCTACGAGCAGTACTTC
CASSQGLDPYEQYF
>TRBV29-1|TRBJ1-1|NA|NA|11
TGCAGCGTTGTGCAGGGGCTCGGAGCTTTCTTT
CSVVQGLGAFF
>TRBV11-2|TRBJ1-2|TRBD1|once|15
TGTGCCAGCAGCTTAGGGACAGGGAATCTCCATGGCTACACCTTC
CASSLGTGNLHGYTF
>TRBV19|TRBJ2-1|NA|NA|17
TGTGCCAGTAGTACACAGGGCTGGCGGACTAGGGGCAATGAGCAGTTCTTC
CASSTQGWRTRGNEQFF
>TRBV5-5|TRBJ1-2|NA|NA|15
TGTGCCAGCAGCGAAAACCGAGGGGGTTACTATGGCTACACCTTC
CASSENRGGYYGYTF
>TRBV19|TRBJ2-7|NA|NA|12
TGTGCCAGTAGTATGGGAGGCTACGAGCAGTACTTC
CASSMGGYEQYF
>TRBV7-2|TRBJ1-1|NA|NA|13
TGTGCCAGCAGAGCGACGACGGTAACTGAAGCTTTCTTT
CASRATTVTEAFF
>TRBV18|TRBJ2-7|NA|NA|15
TGTGCCAGCTCACCGGGGACTGCCAGCTCCTACGAGCAGTACTTC
CASSPGTASSYEQYF
>TRBV5-1|TRBJ1-3|NA|once|16
TGCGCCAGCAGCTTGGCCGGGGTGAGCTCTGGAAACACCATATATTTT
CASSLAGVSSGNTIYF
>TRBV10-1|TRBJ2-7|TRBD1|NA|15
TGCGCCAGCAGTGATACGGGGACAGGGGACCACGAGCAGTACTTC
CASSDTGTGDHEQYF
>TRBV25-1|TRBJ1-1|NA|few|14
TGTGCCAGCAGTGAACAGGGGCAGAGCACTGAAGCTTTCTTT
CASSEQGQSTEAFF
>TRBV19|TRBJ2-1|NA|NA|17
TGTGCCAGTAGTATAGGCCACAGGGTAGGCACCTACAATGAGCAGTTCTTC
CASSIGHRVGTYNEQFF
>TRBV29-1|TRBJ1-1|TRBD1|NA|14
TGCAGCGTTGAAGCAGGGGGCTCGTACACTGAAGCTTTCTTT
CSVEAGGSYTEAFF
>TRBV30|TRBJ1-4|NA|NA|16
TGTGCCTGGCAGCCAGGCCTTATAGGGACAAATGAAAAACTGTTTTTT
CAWQPGLIGTNEKLFF
>TRBV7-8|TRBJ2-1|TRBD2|NA|16
TGTGCCAGCAGCCTGACTACTAGCGGGAGGCTCGATGAGCAGTTCTTC
CASSLTTSGRLDEQFF
>TRBV7-7|TRBJ2-2|NA|NA|14
TGTGCCAGTCAACCCGGGTCATCGGCGGGGGAGCTGTTTTTT
CASQPGSSAGELFF
>TRBV5-4|TRBJ2-7|TRBD2|NA|15
TGTGCCAGCAGCTTGGGCCGGGAGGGTGGCTACGAGCAGTACTTC
CASSLGREGGYEQYF
>TRBV24-1|TRBJ1-2|TRBD1|NA|18
TGTGCCACCAGTGATCCAGGACAGGGGGCCGAATCTAACTATGGCTACACCTTC
CATSDPGQGAESNYGYTF
>TRBV7-8|TRBJ2-1|TRBD1|NA|16
TGTGCCAGCAGCTGGAGACCGGGACAGGGGTACAATGAGCAGTTCTTC
CASSWRPGQGYNEQFF
>TRBV7-3|TRBJ2-1|TRBD2|NA|12
TGTGCCAGCAGAACGGGACTAGGGGAGCAGTTCTTC
CASRTGLGEQFF
>TRBV9|TRBJ2-7|NA|once|13
TGTGCCAGCAGCGTAGGGAGCTCCTACGAGCAGTACTTC
CASSVGSSYEQYF
>TRBV10-3|TRBJ2-6|TRBD1|NA|18
TGTGCCATCAGTCCCGTGGGACAGGGGGCTACCGGGGCCAACGTCCTGACTTTC
CAISPVGQGATGANVLTF
>TRBV3-1/TRBV3-2|TRBJ2-1|TRBD2|NA|13
TGTGCCAGCACCTCGGGGGGGCTCAATGAGCAGTTCTTC
CASTSGGLNEQFF
>TRBV6-1|TRBJ1-2|TRBD1|NA|15
TGTGCCAGCAGTGAAGATTCAACAGGGGTCTATGGCTACACCTTC
CASSEDSTGVYGYTF
>TRBV3-1/TRBV3-2|TRBJ2-1|NA|NA|14
TGTGCCAGCAGTTCCGGACAGCAGTACGGTGAGCAGTTCTTC
CASSSGQQYGEQFF
>TRBV5-4|TRBJ2-7|TRBD1|NA|15
TGTGCCAGCAGCGGACCGGGACAGGGGGAGTACGAGCAGTACTTC
CASSGPGQGEYEQYF
>TRBV9|TRBJ2-5|TRBD1|NA|16
TGTGCCAGCAGCGTAGCCCCAGGACAGGTCGAGGAGACCCAGTACTTC
CASSVAPGQVEETQYF
>TRBV30|TRBJ1-2|NA|NA|15
TGTGCCTGGAGTGTACGTCATGGAGGATCCTACGGCTACACCTTC
CAWSVRHGGSYGYTF
>TRBV7-2|TRBJ2-3|TRBD1|NA|15
TGTGCCAGCAGCCCTGGAGGGACAGGGACAGATACGCAGTATTTT
CASSPGGTGTDTQYF
>TRBV18|TRBJ2-3|NA|NA|13
TGTGCCAGCTCAGTCAGGGATCAAGATACGCAGTATTTT
CASSVRDQDTQYF
>TRBV6-5|TRBJ1-1|NA|NA|11
TGTGCCAGCTCGCCGGGGACTGAAGCTTTCTTT
CASSPGTEAFF
>TRBV12-5|TRBJ1-6|NA|NA|15
TGTGCTAGTGGTTTGGTAGTACAGAATAATTCACCCCTCCACTTT
CASGLVVQNNSPLHF
>TRBV29-1|TRBJ1-1|NA|NA|12
TGCAGCGTTAAGGGGGAGTACACTGAAGCTTTCTTT
CSVKGEYTEAFF
>TRBV6-5|TRBJ1-2|NA|NA|12
TGTGCCAGCAGTAGAGGCAGGGTTGTCTACACCTTC
CASSRGRVVYTF
>TRBV3-1/TRBV3-2|TRBJ2-2|TRBD2|NA|15
TGTGCCAGCAGCCAGGGAGGGACCGACACCGGGGAGCTGTTTTTT
CASSQGGTDTGELFF
>TRBV19|TRBJ1-5|TRBD1|NA|14
TGTGCCCCTACAGGGGCCTATAGCAATCAGCCCCAGCATTTT
CAPTGAYSNQPQHF
>TRBV9|TRBJ1-2|TRBD1|NA|12
TGTGCCAGCAGCGCAGACAGGGGTGGCTACACCTTC
CASSADRGGYTF
>TRBV6-5|TRBJ2-3|TRBD1|NA|16
TGTGCCAGCAGTTACTCGGGACAGGGGTTGACAGATACGCAGTATTTT
CASSYSGQGLTDTQYF
>TRBV6-6|TRBJ1-3|TRBD1|NA|15
TGTGCCAGCGCCCGGGACAGGGCCTCTGGAAACACCATATATTTT
CASARDRASGNTIYF